This record concerns one T cell receptor beta chain sequence. Its antigen is still unknown. The entry originates in a study of pediatric ulcerative colitis. Study observations and caveats: Rectal repertoires separated controls, mild-moderate and acute severe colitis. Repertoires came from total lymphocyte DNA, not specific subsets.

Profiled with immunoSEQ multiplex PCR; TCRdb holds only in-frame clones, not every one. This table holds 35,000 to 45,000 clones, 60% to 75% found once. The CDR3 spans 12 residues. Germline CDR1 SNHLY, CDR2 FYNNEI. The V gene lost 7 bases and the J gene lost 4 bases, with 9 bases spanning the gap. During colonoscopy, one to two rectal pinch biopsies were collected. The sequence derives from a boy aged 5-17 years with severe ulcerative colitis. The V and J genes are TRBV2 and TRBJ2-3, with D unresolved. The source material was gut tissue. The CDR3 region is CASKLVADTQYF. CDR3 sequence (DNA): TGTGCCAGCAAGTTAGTGGCAGATACGCAGTATTTT.